The TCR beta chain described here comes from a study of CD4 T cells in relation to SARS-CoV-2 and coronaviruses. Data came from immunoSEQ multiplex PCR; TCRdb stores just in-frame clones and leaves some out. The data contain about 19,000 clones, around 81% of them seen just once; the ten biggest clones take up about 10%. Unexposed donor CD4+ T cells date from 2011-2018, before the COVID-19 pandemic. CD4+ T cells were isolated from the cells after around 11 days of culture. The CDR3 spans 18 residues. About this clone: The target antigen is unknown.

The J gene is TRBJ2-1, the V gene TRBV21-1; the DNA was not compared with TRBD2, the D call given in the table. TRBV21-1 corresponds to a pseudogene. The clonotype comes from a human donor in good health. Sequencing used CD4+ T cells from PBMCs, cultured in vitro. The CDR3 sequence: CASSKVFGGRRGYSEQFF. The CDR3 nucleotides read TGTGCCAGCAGCAAAGTTTTCGGGGGGCGACGAGGCTATAGTGAGCAGTTCTTC.